The 13 T cell receptor beta chains presented below share a single source sample, sequenced in a study of cytomegalovirus exposure and HLA in healthy donors. Primers: 60 Vbeta forward and 13 Jbeta reverse. Data came from immunoSEQ multiplex PCR; TCRdb stores just in-frame clones and leaves some out. The sample has around 200,000 clones, around 62% seen once. The sequenced sample was PBMCs. All receptors derive from a man aged 40-50 years in good health and CMV-seronegative.

The rearrangement links TRBV5-1 to TRBJ2-7; D might be TRBD2 (6 bases). Trimming took 5 bases from V and 4 from J, leaving 16 bases between them. Germline loops: CDR1 SGHRS, CDR2 YFSETQ. The CDR3 loop spans 14 amino acids. The DNA for the CDR3 is TGCGCCAGCAGAATCTCGGGGGACTCATACGAGCAGTACTTC. It is translated as CASRISGDSYEQYF.

This chain links TRBV5-1 with TRBJ2-3; TRBD1 matches 7 bases. V shed 6 bases, J shed 3 bases, and the junction held 16 bases outside the gene matches. The CDR3 length is 17 residues. CDR1 and CDR2 from the germline V gene are SGHRS and YFSETQ. CDR3: CASTPLGQVMRTDTQYF. The DNA of the CDR3 is TGCGCCAGCACCCCCCTCGGACAGGTAATGCGGACAGATACGCAGTATTTT.

The CDR3 spells CASSLGAVMNTEAFF. The CDR3 DNA reads as TGTGCCAGCAGCTTAGGCGCCGTGATGAACACTGAAGCTTTCTTT. The rearrangement links TRBV7-9 to TRBJ1-1; D is unresolved. The CDR3 has 15 residues. Germline V CDR1 and CDR2: SEHNR, FQNEAQ (reference sequence). V dropped 1 base and J dropped 0 bases, with 9 bases sitting between them.

The chain uses TRBV11-2 and TRBJ1-1; perhaps TRBD1 as D (6 bases). The germline V gene has CDR1 SGHAT and CDR2 FQNNGV. V was cut by 7 bases and J by 6 bases, with 18 bases left in between. The CDR3 contains 14 residues. The CDR3 reads CASMRDTGLSEAFF. The CDR3 DNA follows: TGTGCCAGCATGAGGGACACGGGGTTGTCTGAAGCTTTCTTT.

The V call is TRBV29-1, the J call TRBJ2-7, with TRBD2 identical over 13 bases. The ends lost 5 bases at V and 0 bases at J; junction bases unmatched: 1. CDR3 length: 14 amino acids. Germline V lookup: CDR1 SQVTM, CDR2 ANQGSEA. The CDR3 sequence: CSVRTSGSSYEQYF. DNA of the CDR3: TGCAGCGTTAGGACTAGCGGGAGCTCCTACGAGCAGTACTTC.

The J gene is TRBJ2-4, the V gene TRBV6-5; TRBD2 agrees at 8 bases. The ends lost 4 bases at V and 7 bases at J; junction bases unmatched: 6. The CDR3 has 14 residues. Germline V lookup: CDR1 MNHEY, CDR2 SVGAGI. DNA of the CDR3: TGTGCCAGCAGTTCCGACCCTAGCGGGAACATTCAGTACTTC. This codes for CASSSDPSGNIQYF.

The rearrangement uses TRBV5-4 and TRBJ2-5, with 7 bases aligning to TRBD1. Near its end, the DNA agrees better with TRBJ2-7, so the J call may be wrong. CDR1 and CDR2 (germline): SGHNT, YYREEE (reference sequence). This CDR3 contains 15 residues. The DNA of the CDR3 is TGTGCCAGCAGCTTCGGACAGGCCTCCACCTACGAGCAGTACTTC. Its protein is CASSFGQASTYEQYF.

This clone has just a few counts. The J gene is TRBJ2-5, the V gene TRBV29-1; TRBD1 matches at 9 bases. The J call is uncertain, as TRBJ2-7 better fits the DNA end. The CDR3 has 13 residues. CDR1 is SQVTM and CDR2 is ANQGSEA in the germline V gene. DNA for the CDR3: TGCAGCGTTGCTAAACAGGGGGCTGACGAGCAGTACTTC. Protein sequence: CSVAKQGADEQYF.

This sequence joins TRBV7-9 and TRBJ1-2, with D perhaps TRBD1 (5 bases). V gave up 5 bases and J gave up 2 bases, with 9 bases separating them. CDR3 size: 13 residues. Germline V gene sequence: CDR1 SEHNR, CDR2 FQNEAQ (reference sequence). The CDR3 region is CASSVGQNYGYTF. CDR3 nucleotide sequence: TGTGCCAGCAGCGTTGGACAAAACTATGGCTACACCTTC.

The chain links TRBV11-2 to TRBJ2-5; D possibly corresponds to TRBD2 (7 bases). Germline CDR1 reads SGHAT; CDR2 reads FQNNGV. The CDR3 is 15 amino acids. Deletions cut 3 bases from V and 5 bases from J, with 16 bases between. CDR3: CASSLARGGGETQYF. The CDR3 bases are TGTGCCAGCAGCTTGGCTCGAGGGGGAGGGGAGACCCAGTACTTC.

V usage is TRBV5-1 and J usage is TRBJ2-7; TRBD1 matches at 8 bases. The trim removed 0 bases at V and 1 base at J, leaving 15 bases unmatched. This CDR3 has 19 amino acids. CDR1 is SGHRS, CDR2 YFSETQ, per germline. The CDR3 region has the DNA TGCGCCAGCAGCTTGGCGGGGACAGGAGGGGGTTTTAGGTCCTACGAGCAGTACTTC. Translating it yields CASSLAGTGGGFRSYEQYF.

J is TRBJ2-1 and V is TRBV6-5, with D perhaps TRBD2 (5 bases). V lost 2 bases and J 7 bases, leaving 6 bases between the germline ends. The CDR3 length is 12 residues. CDR1 is MNHEY, CDR2 SVGAGI, per germline. The CDR3 DNA follows: TGTGCCAGCAGTTACCGAGGGAATGAGCAGTTCTTC. Protein: CASSYRGNEQFF.

The rearrangement links TRBV18 to TRBJ1-2; D remains unclear. This CDR3 has 13 residues. With 5 bases removed from V and 2 bases from J, the gap between germline ends came to 9 bases. Germline V lookup: CDR1 KGHSH, CDR2 LQKENI. This CDR3 is CASSSDQNYGYTF. The CDR3, as DNA: TGTGCCAGCTCATCCGATCAGAACTATGGCTACACCTTC.